The clone carrying this T cell receptor (beta chain) was observed a handful of times. Its antigen is still unknown. J was trimmed by 5 bases and V by 3 bases; bases with no gene match: 11. Germline CDR1 reads SGDLS; CDR2 reads YYNGEE. The CDR3 is 16 residues long. These data originate in a study of beta chain features in type 1 diabetes. Study-wide results and limits: Among patients, naive, central memory and Treg TCRB repertoires appeared more similar than among healthy donors. All four CD4+ subsets of Type 1 diabetes patients contained TCRB CDR3s that were moderately but significantly shorter.

Since all of the isolated RNA was reverse transcribed, expressed TCRB transcripts were what got sequenced. Here immunoSEQ multiplex PCR was the method, and the copy in TCRdb shows in-frame clones only, minus some. The sample shows roughly 340,000 clones, roughly 14% of them seen only once. The source of this sequence is a woman between 18 and 30 years old with type 1 diabetes. The chain joins TRBV9 to TRBJ1-1, with 9 bases that match TRBD1. The source material was naive CD4+ T cells from blood. DNA for the CDR3: TGTGCCAGCAGCGGAGGGGGGACAGGGAGGCGGACTGAAGCTTTCTTT. This codes for CASSGGGTGRRTEAFF.